The 22 T cell receptor beta chains reported below all come from one sample, sequenced in a study of control samples from healthy donors and cancer patients. Profiling relied on immunoSEQ multiplex PCR, and the TCRdb table lists in-frame clones only, not all of them. The table has 90,000 or so clones, about nine tenths seen once; the top ten hold roughly an eighth. Sequencing was done on a sample of blood. The receptors shown here come from an older woman in good health.

The chain recombines TRBV5-1 with TRBJ1-1, with a tentative D call TRBD1 (5 bases). Germline V gives CDR1 SGHRS, CDR2 YFSETQ. Between the trimmed V and J ends, which lost 4 bases and 5 bases, there was a span of 15 bases. This CDR3 spans 14 amino acids. This chain's CDR3 is CASSLRDPGTEAFF. The DNA for the CDR3 is TGCGCCAGCAGCCTCCGGGACCCGGGGACTGAAGCTTTCTTT.

In its sample, this clone was seen once. V gene TRBV29-1 combines with J gene TRBJ2-7; D remains ambiguous. Trimming shortened V by 8 bases and J by 3 bases, and 8 bases separated the two germline ends. CDR3 size: 10 residues. From germline, CDR1 is SQVTM and CDR2 ANQGSEA. The CDR3 sequence: CSIEDYEQYF. The CDR3 DNA is TGCAGCATAGAGGACTACGAGCAGTACTTC.

The CDR3 loop reads CASTPDRAGGYGYTF. CDR3 sequence (DNA): TGTGCCAGCACCCCCGACAGGGCCGGAGGCTATGGCTACACCTTC. The J gene is TRBJ1-2, the V gene TRBV2, with 7 bases that match TRBD1. V lost 7 bases, J lost 4 bases, and 12 bases stayed unmatched. Germline loops: CDR1 SNHLY, CDR2 FYNNEI. The CDR3 is 15 residues long.

J is TRBJ2-1 and V is TRBV7-9; TRBD2 matches at 13 bases. Trimming took 1 base from V and 0 from J; bases not matched to a gene: 6. The CDR3 loop spans 19 amino acids. Germline CDR1 SEHNR, CDR2 FQNEAQ (reference sequence). CDR3 in amino acids: CASSLVGLAGVVSYNEQFF. The DNA of the CDR3 is TGTGCCAGCAGCTTAGTCGGACTAGCGGGGGTCGTCTCCTACAATGAGCAGTTCTTC.

The chain has TRBV3-1 (or the pseudogene TRBV3-2) and TRBJ2-2, with D possibly TRBD2 on 6 matching bases. V lost 0 bases and J 2 bases, leaving 19 bases between the germline ends. CDR1 LGHDT and CDR2 YNNKEL come from the germline V gene (reference sequence). The CDR3 is made up of 19 amino acids. In DNA form, the CDR3 reads TGTGCCAGCAGCCAAGAGGGGGGATGGGCAAGGACCAACACCGGGGAGCTGTTTTTT. Translation gives CASSQEGGWARTNTGELFF.

V usage is TRBV10-3 and J usage is TRBJ2-5; D is undetermined. This CDR3 spans 13 amino acids. Between the trimmed V and J ends, which lost 5 bases and 3 bases, there was a span of 10 bases. CDR1 is ENHRY and CDR2 is SYGVKD in the germline V gene. Here the CDR3 reads CAISPSAEETQYF. Written as DNA, the CDR3 is TGTGCCATCAGTCCCAGCGCGGAAGAGACCCAGTACTTC.

The rearrangement uses TRBV6-5 and TRBJ1-1; no clear D gene. Germline CDR1 and CDR2: MNHEY and SVGAGI. CDR3 length: 14 residues. V dropped 6 bases and J dropped 7 bases, with 18 bases sitting between them. The CDR3 loop is CASSRITKSGEAFF. In nucleotides, the CDR3 is TGTGCCAGCAGCCGTATCACTAAATCGGGTGAAGCTTTCTTT.

This clone was counted a few times. This chain links TRBV3-1 (or the pseudogene TRBV3-2) with TRBJ1-1; D perhaps matches TRBD1 (6 bases). The V gene's germline CDR1 is LGHDT and CDR2 YNNKEL (reference sequence). The CDR3 has 12 residues. Trimming removed 4 bases at V and 7 bases at J, with 10 bases between. CDR3 coding DNA: TGTGCCAGCAGCCGCTGGGGGCTTGAAGCTTTCTTT. As protein: CASSRWGLEAFF.

This clone was counted a single time. The chain employs TRBV12-5 and TRBJ1-1, with D maybe TRBD1 (5 bases). Trimming pared 4 bases from V and 4 bases from J, leaving 10 bases between. The CDR3 sequence is 13 residues long. Per germline, CDR1 LGHNT and CDR2 FRNRAP. In DNA form, the CDR3 reads TGTGCTAGTGGTTCCGCAGGGTTCACTGAAGCTTTCTTT. Translated: CASGSAGFTEAFF.

There are a few counts of this clone. J is TRBJ1-5 and V is TRBV27; TRBD1 matches at 8 bases. The trim removed 8 bases at V and 5 bases at J, leaving 11 bases unmatched. In germline, CDR1 is MNHEY, CDR2 SMNVEV (reference sequence). The CDR3 contains 15 residues. This CDR3 reads CASGSGRTGYQPQHF. The CDR3 DNA is TGTGCCAGCGGCTCCGGTAGGACAGGGTATCAGCCCCAGCATTTT.

A remark on this clone: Additional DNA sequences in this sample encode the identical CDR3. This chain joins TRBV20-1 and TRBJ2-5; D is unresolved. Looked up from germline, CDR1 is DFQATT and CDR2 is SNEGSKA (reference sequence). This CDR3 region has 11 residues. The V end lost 4 bases, the J end lost 3 bases, and 6 bases lay between the germline ends. The CDR3 bases are TGCAGTGCTACTAGGGAAGAGACCCAGTACTTC. It encodes CSATREETQYF.

This clone was seen just once. For the CDR3, the DNA is TGTGCCAGTGCGAAATGGGGGGGGAGTGAAGCTTTCTTT. Protein product: CASAKWGGSEAFF. V is TRBV6-4 and J is TRBJ1-1; possible D gene TRBD1, 5 bases. The V end lost 9 bases, the J end lost 7 bases, and 18 bases lay between the germline ends. From germline, CDR1 is MRHNA and CDR2 SNTAGT. The CDR3 is made up of 13 amino acids.

The chain carries TRBV6-5 and TRBJ1-1; D not resolved. V was clipped by 2 bases and J by 8 bases, with 18 bases between them. This CDR3 spans 15 amino acids. CDR1 is MNHEY and CDR2 is SVGAGI in the germline V gene. In nucleotides, the CDR3 is TGTGCCAGCAGTTACCACTCAAACTATAAAGGGGAAGCTTTCTTT. Residues: CASSYHSNYKGEAFF.

The V and J genes are TRBV24-1 and TRBJ1-6; possibly TRBD1 for D (5 bases). V lost 4 bases and J 10 bases, leaving 10 bases between the germline ends. Germline V gene lookup returns CDR1 KGHDR and CDR2 SFDVKD. The CDR3 is 13 amino acids. The CDR3 DNA is TGTGCCACCAGTGAGGGGGTTGGATCACCCCTCCACTTT. It yields the protein CATSEGVGSPLHF.

The CDR3 loop reads CASSLVRDGNSGNTIYF. The CDR3, as DNA: TGTGCCAGCTCACTGGTCCGGGACGGGAACTCTGGAAACACCATATATTTT. The chain joins TRBV18 to TRBJ1-3; tentative D call: TRBD1 (5 bases). Trimming removed 4 bases at V and 0 bases at J, with 16 bases between. CDR1 is KGHSH and CDR2 is LQKENI in the germline V gene. This CDR3 is 17 amino acids long.

This rearrangement joins TRBV7-6 to TRBJ2-7, with 10 bases matching TRBD1. This CDR3 has 15 residues. Per the germline V gene, CDR1 is SGHVS and CDR2 is FNYEAQ. The ends lost 5 bases at V and 4 bases at J; junction bases unmatched: 8. CDR3 sequence reads: CASSRGGTGVYEQYF. CDR3 nucleotides: TGTGCCAGCAGCCGGGGGGGGACAGGGGTTTACGAGCAGTACTTC.

J is TRBJ1-2 and V is TRBV19; D not resolved. Germline-derived CDR1 and CDR2 are LNHDA and SQIVND (reference sequence). The CDR3 consists of 15 residues. Trimming stripped 7 bases from V and 0 bases from J, with 15 bases between. CDR3 amino acids: CASTKTGTSNYGYTF. The CDR3 nucleotides read TGTGCCAGTACTAAGACCGGAACGTCTAACTATGGCTACACCTTC.

The chain employs TRBV19 and TRBJ1-1, with 7 bases identical to TRBD1. Germline trimming cut 1 base from V and 5 bases from J; bases unmatched to any gene: 7. The CDR3 loop spans 15 amino acids. CDR1 and CDR2 (germline): LNHDA, SQIVND (reference sequence). The CDR3 bases are TGTGCCAGTAGTATAGGGCCAGGGGGAGGAACTGAAGCTTTCTTT. Amino acid sequence: CASSIGPGGGTEAFF.

The chain links TRBV5-1 to TRBJ2-1, with D tentatively TRBD1 or TRBD2 (6 bases each). V shed 2 bases and J shed 8 bases, with 14 bases lying between them. The CDR3 has 14 amino acids. Germline V CDR1 and CDR2: SGHRS, YFSETQ. The CDR3 loop reads CASSFRRGVDEQFF. In DNA, the CDR3 is TGCGCCAGCAGCTTTAGGAGGGGGGTCGATGAGCAGTTCTTC.

This clone was seen once. The V and J genes are TRBV11-3 and TRBJ2-6, with D perhaps matching TRBD1 or TRBD2 (5 bases each). Per germline, CDR1 SGHNT and CDR2 YENEEA. The length of the CDR3 is 16 residues. V lost 5 bases to trimming and J lost 1 base, with 12 bases between them. In nucleotides, the CDR3 is TGTGCCAGCAGCCCATCGGGGCAGTCTGGGGCCAACGTCCTGACTTTC. Residues: CASSPSGQSGANVLTF.

The chain employs TRBV9 and TRBJ1-2; TRBD1 might be the D (5 bases). Trimming removed 0 bases from V and 8 bases from J, with 14 bases in between. CDR3 size: 14 residues. Germline loops: CDR1 SGDLS, CDR2 YYNGEE. CDR3 in DNA: TGTGCCAGCAGCGTAGGAGCAGGGATAGAAGGCTACACCTTC. Translation: CASSVGAGIEGYTF. Full variable domain (missing parts from reference TRBV9 and TRBJ1-2): DSGVTQTPKHLITATGQRVTLRCSPRSGDLSVYWYQQSLDQGLQFLIQYYNGEERAKGNILERFSAQQFPDLHSELNLSSLELGDSALYFCASSVGAGIEGYTFGSGTRLTVV.

The gene calls are TRBV10-3 and TRBJ2-3; 8 bases agree with TRBD2. The CDR3 extends over 15 amino acids. V dropped 6 bases and J dropped 6; count of bases not matched to a gene: 11. Looked up from germline, CDR1 is ENHRY and CDR2 is SYGVKD. The CDR3 region has the DNA TGTGCCATCAGAAGATCCGGGACTAGTAGGGATACGCAGTATTTT. It encodes CAIRRSGTSRDTQYF.